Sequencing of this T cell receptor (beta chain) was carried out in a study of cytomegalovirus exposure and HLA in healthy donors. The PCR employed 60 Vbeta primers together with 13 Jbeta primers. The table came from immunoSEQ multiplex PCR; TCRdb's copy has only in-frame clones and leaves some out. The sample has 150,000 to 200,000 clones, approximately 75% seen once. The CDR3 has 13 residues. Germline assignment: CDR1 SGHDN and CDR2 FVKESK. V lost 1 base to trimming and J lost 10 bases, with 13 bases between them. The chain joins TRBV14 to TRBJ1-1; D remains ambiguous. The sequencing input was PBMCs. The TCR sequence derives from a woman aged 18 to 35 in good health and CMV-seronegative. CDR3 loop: CASSQVGGKGAFF. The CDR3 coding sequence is TGTGCCAGCAGCCAAGTTGGAGGAAAAGGAGCTTTCTTT.